This T cell receptor beta chain comes out of a study of T-cell memory formation after mild COVID-19. TCRdb re-called the 5' RACE reads through MiXCR, storing one row per CDR3 protein. The sample holds some 330,000 distinct CDR3 sequences, roughly 20% seen once. In germline, CDR1 is MGHRA, CDR2 YSYEKL. This CDR3 is 14 amino acids long. The trim removed 5 bases at V and 4 bases at J, leaving 8 bases unmatched. The genes are TRBV4-1 and TRBJ2-7; 7 positions match TRBD2. Sequenced material: PBMCs or a T cell subset sorted from them (not recorded which). This clonotype was obtained from an adult woman who had mild COVID-19 (a few samples of this study predate the infection). Cell type and time point are not known. Here the CDR3 reads CASSSVLGLYEQYF. The CDR3 bases are TGCGCCAGCAGCTCGGTTTTGGGACTATACGAGCAGTACTTC.